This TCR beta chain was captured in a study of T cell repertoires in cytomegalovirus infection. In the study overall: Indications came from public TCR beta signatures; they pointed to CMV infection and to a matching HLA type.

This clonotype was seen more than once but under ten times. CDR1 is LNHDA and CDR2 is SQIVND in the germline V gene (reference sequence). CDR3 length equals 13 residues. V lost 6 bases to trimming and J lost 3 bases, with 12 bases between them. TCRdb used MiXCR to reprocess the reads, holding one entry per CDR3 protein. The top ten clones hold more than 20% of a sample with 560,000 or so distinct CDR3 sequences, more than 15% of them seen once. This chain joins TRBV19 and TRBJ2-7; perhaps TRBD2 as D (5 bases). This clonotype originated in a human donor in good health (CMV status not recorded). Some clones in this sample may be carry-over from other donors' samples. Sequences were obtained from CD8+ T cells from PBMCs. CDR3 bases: TGTGCCAGTAGCGAGAGGGCCTACTACGAGCAGTACTTC. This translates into CASSERAYYEQYF.